These T cell receptor beta chains were read from a single sample in a study of T cell responses to AZD1222 COVID-19 vaccine. Assay: immunoSEQ multiplex PCR; the TCRdb copy retains only in-frame clones and omits some. The sample has roughly 120,000 clones, 70% to 90% seen once. Source: peripheral blood, taken 28 days after the second AZD1222 dose. Receptors originate from an adult who received the AZD1222 COVID-19 vaccine. Each CDR3 is given with its conserved first and last residue. The D gene is left open where the match is weak. A clone size is listed for some rows: how often the clone was seen (once, few, many), or a class if it is expanded.

CDR3,DNA,J,D,size,V
CASSLDGTPQETQYF,TGCGCCAGCAGCTTGGACGGGACACCTCAAGAGACCCAGTACTTC,TRBJ2-5,NA,NA,TRBV5-1
CATSGGSAETQYF,TGTGCCACCAGTGGAGGAAGCGCAGAGACCCAGTACTTC,TRBJ2-5,NA,NA,TRBV24-1
CASSTSPGIWETQYF,TGTGCCAGCAGTACTTCCCCAGGGATATGGGAGACCCAGTACTTC,TRBJ2-5,NA,NA,TRBV28
CASSTYGQGPYGYTF,TGTGCCAGTAGTACGTACGGACAGGGCCCCTATGGCTACACCTTC,TRBJ1-2,TRBD1,NA,TRBV19
CASSLGESSYNSPLHF,TGTGCCAGCAGTTTGGGGGAAAGCTCCTATAATTCACCCCTCCACTTT,TRBJ1-6,NA,NA,TRBV27
CASSWGQGGHEQYF,TGCGCCAGCAGCTGGGGACAGGGGGGCCACGAGCAGTACTTC,TRBJ2-7,TRBD1,few,TRBV5-1
CASSKDVHQPQHF,TGTGCCAGCAGTAAGGACGTCCATCAGCCCCAGCATTTT,TRBJ1-5,NA,NA,TRBV7-8
CASSTGQELVTQYF,TGTGCCAGCAGCACGGGACAGGAGTTAGTGACCCAGTACTTC,TRBJ2-5,TRBD1,NA,TRBV7-2
CASSLAGTGSSYNEQFF,TGTGCCAGCAGCTTGGCGGGGACAGGGAGCTCCTACAATGAGCAGTTCTTC,TRBJ2-1,TRBD1,NA,TRBV5-4
CASTSPRQGFGEQYF,TGTGCCAGCACGTCTCCTCGGCAGGGGTTTGGCGAGCAGTACTTC,TRBJ2-7,NA,NA,TRBV6-5
CSVARDDAYTF,TGCAGCGTTGCCCGGGACGATGCCTACACCTTC,TRBJ1-2,NA,NA,TRBV29-1
CASSSTRQAEAFF,TGTGCCAGCAGTTCGACTCGACAGGCCGAAGCTTTCTTT,TRBJ1-1,NA,NA,TRBV6-5
CANGRGSGNTIYF,TGTGCCAACGGTAGGGGGTCCGGAAACACCATATATTTT,TRBJ1-3,NA,once,TRBV7-9
CASSLGQGYAETQYF,TGTGCCAGCAGCTTAGGCCAGGGGTACGCAGAGACCCAGTACTTC,TRBJ2-5,NA,NA,TRBV7-2
CASSPRATGTDTQYF,TGTGCCAGCTCCCCGAGGGCCACCGGCACAGATACGCAGTATTTT,TRBJ2-3,NA,NA,TRBV18
CASSPQGALNTEAFF,TGTGCCAGTAGTCCACAGGGGGCTTTGAACACTGAAGCTTTCTTT,TRBJ1-1,TRBD1,NA,TRBV19
CASSPDYTRDTQYF,TGTGCCAGCAGCCCAGACTACACGAGGGATACGCAGTATTTT,TRBJ2-3,NA,NA,TRBV7-2
CASTGTANYGYTF,TGTGCCAGTACCGGGACGGCTAACTATGGCTACACCTTC,TRBJ1-2,NA,NA,TRBV2
CASTVLAGYGETQYF,TGTGCCAGCACCGTCCTAGCGGGGTACGGAGAGACCCAGTACTTC,TRBJ2-5,TRBD2,NA,TRBV2
CATKLGVLDSGNTIYF,TGTGCCACCAAACTGGGGGTCCTGGACTCTGGAAACACCATATATTTT,TRBJ1-3,NA,once,TRBV19
CASSEGRPGTGESEQYF,TGTGCCAGCAGTGAAGGTAGGCCCGGGACAGGGGAGTCGGAGCAGTACTTC,TRBJ2-7,TRBD1,NA,TRBV6-1
CASSQQGTLPNQPQHF,TGTGCCAGCTCCCAGCAGGGCACCCTTCCCAATCAGCCCCAGCATTTT,TRBJ1-5,NA,NA,TRBV18
CASREASSSGNTIYF,TGTGCCAGCAGGGAGGCCTCAAGCTCTGGAAACACCATATATTTT,TRBJ1-3,NA,NA,TRBV6-5
CASSRSGAADTQYF,TGTGCCAGCAGCCGCAGCGGGGCAGCAGATACGCAGTATTTT,TRBJ2-3,TRBD2,once,TRBV3-1/TRBV3-2
CASSETGSTEAFF,TGTGCCAGCAGTGAGACAGGGAGCACTGAAGCTTTCTTT,TRBJ1-1,TRBD1,NA,TRBV6-1
CASSQDRGKTPLHF,TGTGCCAGCAGCCAAGACAGGGGAAAAACCCCCCTCCACTTT,TRBJ1-6,NA,NA,TRBV3-1/TRBV3-2
CASSPFGTDTQYF,TGTGCCAGCAGCCCGTTTGGCACAGATACGCAGTATTTT,TRBJ2-3,NA,NA,TRBV7-2
CASSRTGPGNTIYF,TGTGCCAGCAGCCGAACAGGACCTGGAAACACCATATATTTT,TRBJ1-3,NA,once,TRBV5-8
CASSPEVNQPQHF,TGTGCCAGCAGTCCCGAAGTAAATCAGCCCCAGCATTTT,TRBJ1-5,NA,NA,TRBV6-2/TRBV6-3
CASSDVSKNTEAFF,TGTGCCAGCAGTGATGTCTCTAAGAACACTGAAGCTTTCTTT,TRBJ1-1,NA,NA,TRBV6-1
CASTPARNTEAFF,TGTGCCAGCACCCCGGCCAGAAACACTGAAGCTTTCTTT,TRBJ1-1,NA,NA,TRBV7-9
CASSLGIGRRRDTQYF,TGTGCCAGCAGCTTAGGTATCGGCAGGAGACGGGATACGCAGTATTTT,TRBJ2-3,NA,NA,TRBV7-9
CASSLQDWDGYTF,TGTGCCAGCAGCCTCCAGGACTGGGATGGCTACACCTTC,TRBJ1-2,NA,NA,TRBV7-9
CSVGSGGGYNEQFF,TGCAGCGTCGGAAGCGGGGGGGGTTACAATGAGCAGTTCTTC,TRBJ2-1,TRBD2,NA,TRBV29-1
CASSSRTGNQPQHF,TGTGCCAGTAGTTCACGGACAGGGAATCAGCCCCAGCATTTT,TRBJ1-5,TRBD1,NA,TRBV19
CASSPSSSGGANGELFF,TGTGCCAGCAGCCCCTCATCTAGCGGGGGGGCTAACGGGGAGCTGTTTTTT,TRBJ2-2,TRBD2,few,TRBV9
CASSRTDPLNSPLHF,TGTGCCAGCAGCCGGACCGACCCTCTTAATTCACCCCTCCACTTT,TRBJ1-6,NA,NA,TRBV7-6
CAISESGANQPQHF,TGTGCCATCAGTGAGTCAGGGGCCAATCAGCCCCAGCATTTT,TRBJ1-5,NA,NA,TRBV10-3
CASSFSGTSTDTQYF,TGTGCCAGCAGCTTTAGCGGGACTAGCACAGATACGCAGTATTTT,TRBJ2-3,TRBD2,NA,TRBV7-3
CASSQGNSGGETQYF,TGCGCCAGCAGCCAAGGCAATAGCGGGGGGGAGACCCAGTACTTC,TRBJ2-5,TRBD2,NA,TRBV4-1
CASSLTGLYNEQFF,TGTGCCAGCAGCTTAACTGGACTTTACAATGAGCAGTTCTTC,TRBJ2-1,NA,once,TRBV7-3
CASSKEGDSVTGELFF,TGTGCCAGCAGCAAAGAGGGGGATTCCGTCACCGGGGAGCTGTTTTTT,TRBJ2-2,NA,NA,TRBV21-1
CASSWSRTSNTGELFF,TGTGCCAGCTCATGGTCACGGACCTCGAACACCGGGGAGCTGTTTTTT,TRBJ2-2,NA,few,TRBV18
CASSLIGSGHTGELFF,TGTGCCAGCAGCTTGATAGGCTCCGGACACACCGGGGAGCTGTTTTTT,TRBJ2-2,NA,NA,TRBV5-4
CASSLTGGNYGYTF,TGTGCCAGCAGCTTAACCGGGGGCAACTATGGCTACACCTTC,TRBJ1-2,NA,once,TRBV7-2
CASSFGNTEAFF,TGTGCCAGCAGTTTCGGGAACACTGAAGCTTTCTTT,TRBJ1-1,NA,NA,TRBV12-3/TRBV12-4